This T cell receptor (beta chain) was recorded in a study of blood T cell repertoires in COVID-19. V lost 3 bases to trimming and J lost 8 bases; unmatched junction nucleotides: 7. The germline V gene has CDR1 MDHEN and CDR2 SYDVKM. The CDR3 has 14 residues. Only in-frame clones appear in the TCRdb table, and some are missing; sequencing was by immunoSEQ multiplex PCR. This table holds about 250,000 clones, about 87% found once. This clone was recorded only once. The clonotype comes from a woman under 40 with COVID-19, enrolled during active disease. The chain couples TRBV28 to TRBJ1-5, with 7 bases that match TRBD1. What was sequenced was peripheral blood. CDR3 in amino acids: CASSLGQPGKPQHF. CDR3 coding DNA: TGTGCCAGCAGTTTGGGACAGCCAGGGAAGCCCCAGCATTTT. The complete variable domain, with remaining parts taken from reference TRBV28 and TRBJ1-5, reads DVKVTQSSRYLVKRTGEKVFLECVQDMDHENMFWYRQDPGLGLRLIYFSYDVKMKEKGDIPEGYSVSREKKERFSLILESASTNQTSMYLCASSLGQPGKPQHFGDGTRLSIL.